This paragraph covers one TCR beta chain sequence. The antigen is undetermined. At the DNA level, this CDR3 is encoded by other sequences in the same sample as well. Germline CDR1 and CDR2: SGHKS and YYEKEE (reference sequence). The CDR3 covers 11 residues. The V and J ends lost 0 bases and 3 bases respectively, with 1 base between them. This sample was included in a study of Ad26.COV2.S vaccination and SARS-CoV-2 variants. The wider study: Vaccine-arm donor from the placebo-controlled COV1001 Ad26.COV2.S trial.

Treatment indicated: 15 to 20 received Ad26.COV2.S at low or high dose, single or two shots; roughly five received placebo; per-sample allocation not given. Sample collection was performed on day 63 after the first vaccine or placebo injection. Whole-study results and caveats: Breadth of non-spike TCRs did not differ between vaccinees and placebo recipients.

Here immunoSEQ multiplex PCR was the method, and the copy in TCRdb shows in-frame clones only, minus some. The sample carries roughly 300,000 clones, around 90% recorded once. This sequence joins TRBV5-5 and TRBJ2-7, with unresolved D. The sequence was collected from a person aged 18 to 65 who received the Ad26.COV2.S COVID-19 vaccine or a placebo. Sequencing was performed on peripheral blood, taken in a trial of Ad26.COV2.S vaccine versus placebo. The CDR3 DNA sequence: TGTGCCAGCAGCTTGGGCTACGAGCAGTACTTC. Encoded protein: CASSLGYEQYF.